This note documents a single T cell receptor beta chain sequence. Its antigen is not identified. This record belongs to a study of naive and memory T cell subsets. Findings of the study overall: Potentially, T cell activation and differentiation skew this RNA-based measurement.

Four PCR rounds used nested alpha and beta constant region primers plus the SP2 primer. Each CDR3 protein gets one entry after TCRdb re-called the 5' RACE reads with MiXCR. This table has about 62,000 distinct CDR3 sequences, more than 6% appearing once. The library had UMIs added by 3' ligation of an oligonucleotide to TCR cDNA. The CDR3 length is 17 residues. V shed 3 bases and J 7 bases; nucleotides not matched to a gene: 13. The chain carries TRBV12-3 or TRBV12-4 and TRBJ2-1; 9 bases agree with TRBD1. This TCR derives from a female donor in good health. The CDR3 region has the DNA TGTGCCAGCAGTTTCCCCCCGGGACAGGGATTTTTGAATGAGCAGTTCTTC. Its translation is CASSFPPGQGFLNEQFF.